Listed here are 13 T cell receptor beta chains from one sample, sequenced in a study of blood T cell repertoires in COVID-19. Some clones are missing from TCRdb's copy, which holds only in-frame ones; the method was immunoSEQ multiplex PCR. The repertoire holds about 250,000 clones, with 88% as singletons. Sequenced: PBMCs or T cells enriched from blood (not recorded which). Receptor source: a woman aged 50 to 60 who had recovered from COVID-19.

This clone is a singleton in its sample. V gene TRBV11-2 combines with J gene TRBJ2-7; 7 bases are shared with TRBD2. Germline assignment: CDR1 SGHAT and CDR2 FQNNGV. The CDR3 length is 15 residues. Trimming at V came to 2 bases and at J to 4 bases, leaving 8 bases not matched to a gene. CDR3 bases: TGTGCCAGCAGCTTAACCCGGGGCGGGAGTTACGAGCAGTACTTC. Residues: CASSLTRGGSYEQYF. Full variable domain (missing parts from reference TRBV11-2 and TRBJ2-7): EAGVAQSPRYKIIEKRQSVAFWCNPISGHATLYWYQQILGQGPKLLIQFQNNGVVDDSQLPKDRFSAERLKGVDSTLKIQPAKLEDSAVYLCASSLTRGGSYEQYFGPGTRLTVT.

The chain recombines TRBV7-9 with TRBJ1-2; D is possibly TRBD1 (6 bases). V gave up 5 bases and J gave up 8 bases, with 15 bases separating them. CDR3 length: 13 residues. Germline-derived CDR1 and CDR2 are SEHNR and FQNEAQ (reference sequence). The CDR3 DNA is TGTGCCAGCAGCCCGGACAGCACCGGAGGCTACACCTTC. It is translated as CASSPDSTGGYTF. Drawing the rest from reference TRBV7-9 and TRBJ1-2, the complete variable domain is DTGVSQNPRHKITKRGQNVTFRCDPISEHNRLYWYRQTLGQGPEFLTYFQNEAQLEKSRLLSDRFSAERPKGSFSTLEIQRTEQGDSAMYLCASSPDSTGGYTFGSGTRLTVV.

The genes are TRBV10-1 and TRBJ2-3; no firm D call. Germline CDR1 and CDR2: WNHNN and SYGVQD (reference sequence). The V and J ends lost 2 bases and 2 bases respectively, with 8 bases between them. This CDR3 comprises 14 residues. Here the CDR3 reads CASSEGTSTDTQYF. The DNA of the CDR3 is TGCGCCAGCAGTGAGGGTACATCCACAGATACGCAGTATTTT.

The chain employs TRBV18 and TRBJ2-7, with D perhaps matching TRBD1 (6 bases). Germline V lookup: CDR1 KGHSH, CDR2 LQKENI. There are 15 residues in the CDR3. V lost 6 bases and J lost 0, with 15 bases in between. The CDR3 region is CASSRDKGDSYEQYF. The CDR3, as DNA: TGTGCCAGCTCGCGTGACAAGGGGGACTCCTACGAGCAGTACTTC.

The gene calls are TRBV2 and TRBJ1-5; the D is unclear. The germline gives CDR1 SNHLY, CDR2 FYNNEI. The CDR3 covers 13 residues. Trimming took off 3 bases at V and 4 bases at J, with 7 bases between the two ends. CDR3 DNA: TGTGCCAGCAGTGACTCCACAAATCAGCCCCAGCATTTT. Encoded protein: CASSDSTNQPQHF.

The chain employs TRBV6-5 and TRBJ2-1, with a weak D call TRBD2 (6 bases). In germline, CDR1 is MNHEY, CDR2 SVGAGI. Between the trimmed V and J ends, which lost 3 bases and 9 bases, there was a span of 12 bases. CDR3 length: 13 residues. CDR3 bases: TGTGCCAGCAGTTATGGCCGGGAGCTTGAGCAGTTCTTC. Translated: CASSYGRELEQFF.

There are a few counts of this clone. Compared with germline, one end of the junction differs, possibly owing to a read error. CDR3 in amino acids: CASIIGRGNSEAFF. CDR3 nucleotides: TGTGCCAGCATTATTGGGCGGGGGAACAGTGAAGCTTTCTTT. V usage is TRBV28 and J usage is TRBJ1-1; a possible D gene is TRBD1 (5 bases). CDR1 MDHEN and CDR2 SYDVKM come from the germline V gene. The CDR3 has 14 amino acids.

The V gene is TRBV4-2, the J gene TRBJ1-6; 10 bases line up with TRBD1. Germline V gene sequence: CDR1 LGHNA, CDR2 YNFKEQ. The CDR3 consists of 16 residues. V lost 0 bases, J lost 7 bases, and 3 bases stayed unmatched. DNA of the CDR3: TGTGCCAGCAGCCAAGATTGGGGACAGGGGAATTCACCCCTCCACTTT. The encoded protein is CASSQDWGQGNSPLHF.

The V call is TRBV7-3, the J call TRBJ2-2, with 8 positions matching TRBD1. There are 15 residues in the CDR3. Germline V gives CDR1 SGHTA, CDR2 FQGTGA. V was clipped by 1 base and J by 4 bases; unmatched bases: 2. The CDR3, as DNA: TGTGCCAGCAGCTTAAGACAGGGGATCACCGGGGAGCTGTTTTTT. Its protein is CASSLRQGITGELFF.

V gene TRBV28 combines with J gene TRBJ1-1; the D gene is possibly TRBD1 (5 bases). The germline V and J ends were trimmed by 1 base and 11 bases, with 11 bases remaining between them. CDR1 and CDR2 from the germline V gene are MDHEN and SYDVKM. There are 12 residues in the CDR3. In DNA, the CDR3 is TGTGCCAGCAGTTTATCTGGGGGGTGGGCTTTCTTT. Protein: CASSLSGGWAFF.

The rearrangement joins TRBV28 to TRBJ2-1; the match to TRBD1 covers 12 bases. This CDR3 is 16 amino acids long. J lost 8 bases, V lost 7 bases, and 12 bases had no gene match. Germline V gene lookup returns CDR1 MDHEN and CDR2 SYDVKM. The CDR3 nucleotides read TGTGCCAGCACCCTCGCCGGGACAGGGGGCCTTGATGAGCAGTTCTTC. This gives the protein CASTLAGTGGLDEQFF.

V gene TRBV6-5 combines with J gene TRBJ1-1, with 10 bases identical to TRBD1. The germline V gene has CDR1 MNHEY and CDR2 SVGAGI. The V segment lost 5 bases and the J segment 1 base; nucleotides outside the gene matches: 4. This CDR3 is 15 amino acids long. The CDR3 DNA reads TGTGCCAGCAGTAGCGGGGACAGGGGGAACACTGAAGCTTTCTTT. Translation: CASSSGDRGNTEAFF.

This chain connects TRBV10-3 to TRBJ2-1, with 9 bases matching TRBD1. The germline gives CDR1 ENHRY, CDR2 SYGVKD. V dropped 7 bases and J dropped 4; count of bases not matched to a gene: 5. CDR3 size: 14 residues. CDR3 loop: CAIKTGTGYNEQFF. The CDR3 DNA reads as TGTGCCATCAAGACCGGGACAGGGTACAATGAGCAGTTCTTC.